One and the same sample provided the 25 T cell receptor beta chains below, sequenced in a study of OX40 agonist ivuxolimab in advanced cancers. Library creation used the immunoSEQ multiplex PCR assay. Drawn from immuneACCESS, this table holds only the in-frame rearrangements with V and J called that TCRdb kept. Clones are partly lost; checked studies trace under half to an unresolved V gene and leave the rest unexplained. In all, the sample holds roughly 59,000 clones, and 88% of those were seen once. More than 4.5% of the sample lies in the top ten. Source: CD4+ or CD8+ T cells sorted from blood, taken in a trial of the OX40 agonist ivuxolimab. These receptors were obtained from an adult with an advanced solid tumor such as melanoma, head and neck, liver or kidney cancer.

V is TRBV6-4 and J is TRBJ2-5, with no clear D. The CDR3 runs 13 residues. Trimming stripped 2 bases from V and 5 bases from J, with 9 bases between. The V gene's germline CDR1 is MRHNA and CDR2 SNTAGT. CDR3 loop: CASSDRLGETQYF. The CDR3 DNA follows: TGTGCCAGCAGTGACCGCCTAGGGGAGACCCAGTACTTC.

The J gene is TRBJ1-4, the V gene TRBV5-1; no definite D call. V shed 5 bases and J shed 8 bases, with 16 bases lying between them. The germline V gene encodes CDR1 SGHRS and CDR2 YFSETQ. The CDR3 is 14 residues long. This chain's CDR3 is CASRIDIEEEKLFF. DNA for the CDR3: TGCGCCAGCAGAATCGATATTGAGGAGGAAAAACTGTTTTTT.

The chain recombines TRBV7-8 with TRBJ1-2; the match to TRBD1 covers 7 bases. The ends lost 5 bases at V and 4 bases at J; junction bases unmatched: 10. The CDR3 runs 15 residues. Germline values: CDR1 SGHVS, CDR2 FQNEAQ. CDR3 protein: CASSIGTDKTYGYTF. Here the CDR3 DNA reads TGTGCCAGCAGCATCGGGACAGATAAGACCTATGGCTACACCTTC.

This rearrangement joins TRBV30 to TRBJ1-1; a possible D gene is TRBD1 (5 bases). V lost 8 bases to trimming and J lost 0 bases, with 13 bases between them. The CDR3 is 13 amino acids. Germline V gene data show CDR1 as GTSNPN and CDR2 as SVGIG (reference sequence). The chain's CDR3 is CALIGHLNTEAFF. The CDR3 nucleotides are TGTGCCCTAATCGGACATCTGAACACTGAAGCTTTCTTT.

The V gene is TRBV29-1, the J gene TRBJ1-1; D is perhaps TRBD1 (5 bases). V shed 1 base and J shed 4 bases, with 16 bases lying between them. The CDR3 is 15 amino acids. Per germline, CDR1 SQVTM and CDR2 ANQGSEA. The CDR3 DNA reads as TGCAGCGTTGAAGGGTGGGTCCCGAGGGGCACTGAAGCTTTCTTT. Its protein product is CSVEGWVPRGTEAFF. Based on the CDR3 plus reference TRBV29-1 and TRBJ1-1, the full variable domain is SAVISQKPSRDICQRGTSLTIQCQVDSQVTMMFWYRQQPGQSLTLIATANQGSEATYESGFVIDKFPISRPNLTFSTLTVSNMSPEDSSIYLCSVEGWVPRGTEAFFGQGTRLTVV.

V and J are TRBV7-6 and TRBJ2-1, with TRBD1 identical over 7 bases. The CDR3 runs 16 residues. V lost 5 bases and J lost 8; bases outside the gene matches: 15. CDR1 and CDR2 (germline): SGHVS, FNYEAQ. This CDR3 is CASSQGQHINGHEQFF. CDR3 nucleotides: TGTGCCAGCAGCCAGGGACAGCACATTAACGGCCATGAGCAGTTCTTC. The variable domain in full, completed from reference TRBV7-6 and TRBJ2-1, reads GAGVSQSPRYKVTKRGQDVALRCDPISGHVSLYWYRQALGQGPEFLTYFNYEAQQDKSGLPNDRFSAERPEGSISTLTIQRTEQRDSAMYRCASSQGQHINGHEQFFGPGTRLTVL.

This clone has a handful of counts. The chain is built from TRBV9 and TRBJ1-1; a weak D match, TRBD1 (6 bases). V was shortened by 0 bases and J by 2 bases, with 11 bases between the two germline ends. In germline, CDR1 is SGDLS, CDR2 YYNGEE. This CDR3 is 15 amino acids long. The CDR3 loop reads CASSVVGTPNTEAFF. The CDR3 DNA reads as TGTGCCAGCAGCGTAGTCGGGACACCAAACACTGAAGCTTTCTTT. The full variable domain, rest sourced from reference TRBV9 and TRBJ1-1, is DSGVTQTPKHLITATGQRVTLRCSPRSGDLSVYWYQQSLDQGLQFLIQYYNGEERAKGNILERFSAQQFPDLHSELNLSSLELGDSALYFCASSVVGTPNTEAFFGQGTRLTVV.

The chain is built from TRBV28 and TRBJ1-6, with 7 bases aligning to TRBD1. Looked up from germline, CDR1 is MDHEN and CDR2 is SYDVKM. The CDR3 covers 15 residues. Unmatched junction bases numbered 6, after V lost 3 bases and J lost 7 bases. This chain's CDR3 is CASSLSDRKNSPLHF. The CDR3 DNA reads TGTGCCAGCAGTTTGTCGGACAGGAAGAATTCACCCCTCCACTTT.

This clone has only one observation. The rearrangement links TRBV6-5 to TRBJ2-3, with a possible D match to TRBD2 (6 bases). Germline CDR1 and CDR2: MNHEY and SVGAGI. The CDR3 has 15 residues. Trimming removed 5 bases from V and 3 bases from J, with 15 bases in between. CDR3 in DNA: TGTGCCAGCAGTCCCTTGGGAGGAATGACAGATACGCAGTATTTT. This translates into CASSPLGGMTDTQYF.

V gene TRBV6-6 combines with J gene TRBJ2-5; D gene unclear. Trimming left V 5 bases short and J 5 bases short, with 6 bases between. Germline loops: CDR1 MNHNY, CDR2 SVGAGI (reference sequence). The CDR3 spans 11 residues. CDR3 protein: CASSDAETQYF. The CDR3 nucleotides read TGTGCCAGCAGTGACGCGGAGACCCAGTACTTC.

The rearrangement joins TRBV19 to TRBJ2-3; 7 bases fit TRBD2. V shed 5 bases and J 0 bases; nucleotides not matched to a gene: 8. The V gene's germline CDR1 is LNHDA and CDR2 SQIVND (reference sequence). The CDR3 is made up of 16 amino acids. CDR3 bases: TGTGCCAGTAGTTCCCAATTAGCGGGCAGCACAGATACGCAGTATTTT. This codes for CASSSQLAGSTDTQYF.

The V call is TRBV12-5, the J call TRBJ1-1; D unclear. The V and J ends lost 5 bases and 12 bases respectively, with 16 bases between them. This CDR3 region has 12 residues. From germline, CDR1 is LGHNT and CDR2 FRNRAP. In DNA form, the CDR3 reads TGTGCTAGTGGTCCTAATACAGATGTGACTTTCTTT. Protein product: CASGPNTDVTFF.

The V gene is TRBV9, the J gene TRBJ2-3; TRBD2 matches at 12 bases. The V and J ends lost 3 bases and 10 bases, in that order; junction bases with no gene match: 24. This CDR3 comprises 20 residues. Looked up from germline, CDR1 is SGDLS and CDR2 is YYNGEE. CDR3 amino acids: CASSARGTSGRRLGQMAQYF. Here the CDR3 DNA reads TGTGCCAGCAGCGCCCGGGGGACTAGCGGGCGTCGATTGGGCCAAATGGCGCAGTATTTT.

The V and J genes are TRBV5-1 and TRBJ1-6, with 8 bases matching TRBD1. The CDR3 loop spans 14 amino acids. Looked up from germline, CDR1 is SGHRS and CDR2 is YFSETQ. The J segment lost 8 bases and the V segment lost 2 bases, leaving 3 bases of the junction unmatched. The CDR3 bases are TGCGCCAGCAGCTTAGGACAGGGTGATTCACCCCTCCACTTT. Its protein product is CASSLGQGDSPLHF.

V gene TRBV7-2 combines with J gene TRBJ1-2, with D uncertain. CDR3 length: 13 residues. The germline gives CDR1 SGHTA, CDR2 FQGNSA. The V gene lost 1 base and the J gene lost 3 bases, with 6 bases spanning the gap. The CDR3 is CASSLEGDYGYTF. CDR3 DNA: TGTGCCAGCAGCTTAGAGGGCGACTATGGCTACACCTTC.

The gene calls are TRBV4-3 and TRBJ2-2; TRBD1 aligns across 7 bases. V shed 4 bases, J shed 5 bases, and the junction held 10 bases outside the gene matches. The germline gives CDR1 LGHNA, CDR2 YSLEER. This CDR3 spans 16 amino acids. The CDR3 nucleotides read TGCGCCAGCAGCCGATACGGGACAGCTGGAACCGGGGAGCTGTTTTTT. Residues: CASSRYGTAGTGELFF.

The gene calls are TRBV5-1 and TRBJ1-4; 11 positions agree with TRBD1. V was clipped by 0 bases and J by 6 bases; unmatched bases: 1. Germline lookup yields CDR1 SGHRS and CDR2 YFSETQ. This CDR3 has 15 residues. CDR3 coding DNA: TGCGCCAGCAGCTTGGTGGACAGGGGGCATGAAAAACTGTTTTTT. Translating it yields CASSLVDRGHEKLFF.

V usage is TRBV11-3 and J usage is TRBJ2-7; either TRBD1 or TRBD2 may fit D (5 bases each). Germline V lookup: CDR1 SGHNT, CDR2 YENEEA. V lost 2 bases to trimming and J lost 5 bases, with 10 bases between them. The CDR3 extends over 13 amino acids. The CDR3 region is CASSLQGEDEQYF. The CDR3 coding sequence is TGTGCCAGCAGCTTACAGGGAGAGGACGAGCAGTACTTC. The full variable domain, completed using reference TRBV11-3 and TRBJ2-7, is EAGVVQSPRYKIIEKKQPVAFWCNPISGHNTLYWYLQNLGQGPELLIRYENEEAVDDSQLPKDRFSAERLKGVDSTLKIQPAELGDSAVYLCASSLQGEDEQYFGPGTRLTVT.

The CDR3 DNA follows: TGTGCCAGCAGCTTAGATTTCTGGCCTCGGCGGACTGAAGCTTTCTTT. This encodes CASSLDFWPRRTEAFF. V and J are TRBV11-2 and TRBJ1-1; D gene unclear. Germline loops: CDR1 SGHAT, CDR2 FQNNGV. V was trimmed by 0 bases and J by 5 bases, leaving 16 bases between them. The CDR3 covers 16 residues.

CDR3 sequence reads: CASSPASYEQYF. CDR3 sequence (DNA): TGTGCCAGCAGCCCCGCGTCCTACGAGCAGTACTTC. The rearrangement joins TRBV7-2 to TRBJ2-7; D ambiguous. The CDR3 runs 12 residues. V lost 5 bases and J lost 1, with 6 bases in between. Germline CDR1 SGHTA, CDR2 FQGNSA.

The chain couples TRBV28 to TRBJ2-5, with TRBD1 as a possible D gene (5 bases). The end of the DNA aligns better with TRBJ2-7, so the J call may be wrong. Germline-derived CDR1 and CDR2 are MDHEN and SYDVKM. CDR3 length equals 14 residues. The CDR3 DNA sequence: TGTGCCAGCCGGACCAGGGAATACGCCTACGAGCAGTACTTC. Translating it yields CASRTREYAYEQYF.

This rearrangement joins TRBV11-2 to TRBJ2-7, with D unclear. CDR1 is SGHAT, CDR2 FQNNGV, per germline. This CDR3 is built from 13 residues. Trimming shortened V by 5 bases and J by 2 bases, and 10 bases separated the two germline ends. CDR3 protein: CASSPSGPYEQYF. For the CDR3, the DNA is TGTGCCAGCAGCCCATCGGGCCCCTACGAGCAGTACTTC.

The CDR3 here is CASSSLGPTSVTGELFF. DNA for the CDR3: TGTGCCAGCAGTTCCTTAGGACCAACCTCGGTCACCGGGGAGCTGTTTTTT. V is TRBV7-2 and J is TRBJ2-2; D remains ambiguous. Germline CDR1 reads SGHTA; CDR2 reads FQGNSA. V lost 6 bases, J lost 4 bases, and 21 bases lay in between. This CDR3 comprises 17 residues.

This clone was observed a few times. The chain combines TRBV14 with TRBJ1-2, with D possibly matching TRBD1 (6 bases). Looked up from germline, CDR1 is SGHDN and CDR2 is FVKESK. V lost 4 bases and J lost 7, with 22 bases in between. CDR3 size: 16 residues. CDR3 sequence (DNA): TGTGCCAGCAGCCGTCAGACGACAAACAGGGCGGGTGGCTACACCTTC. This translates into CASSRQTTNRAGGYTF.

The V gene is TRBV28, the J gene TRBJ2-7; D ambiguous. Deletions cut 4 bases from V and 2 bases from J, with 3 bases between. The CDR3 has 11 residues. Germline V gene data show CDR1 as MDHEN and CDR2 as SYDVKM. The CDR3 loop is CASSSPYEQYF. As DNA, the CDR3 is TGTGCCAGCAGTTCCCCCTACGAGCAGTACTTC.